The T cell receptor (beta chain) under discussion was sequenced for a study of PD-1 blockade in classical Hodgkin lymphoma. Study summary: Patients were infused with nivolumab 3 mg/kg every 2 weeks.

Germline CDR1 SGHAT, CDR2 FQNNGV. Trimming removed 3 bases from V and 7 bases from J; junction bases left unmatched: 6. The CDR3 contains 14 residues. In every patient, relapse followed autologous stem cell transplantation, while exposure to brentuximab vedotin differed. The table came from immunoSEQ multiplex PCR; TCRdb's copy has only in-frame clones and leaves some out. There are roughly 90,000 clones in the sample; 80% to 90% occur only once, and around 15% lies in the top ten. Sequencing used peripheral blood mononuclear cells (PBMCs), obtained before the second cycle of nivolumab. The genes are TRBV11-2 and TRBJ2-7, with 10 bases that match TRBD2. The clonotype was recovered from a human donor with classical Hodgkin lymphoma. CDR3 in DNA: TGTGCCAGCAGCTTCAGCGGGAGGGCCCATGAGCAGTACTTC. Its protein product is CASSFSGRAHEQYF.